A single sample gave rise to the 25 T cell receptor beta chains below, sequenced in a study of T cells in Graves' hyperthyroidism and ophthalmopathy. The CDR3 regions of TCR beta were amplified from RNA transcripts. First-round RT-PCR targeting the TCR CDR3 was performed with the HTBI primer set. TCRdb redid the calling of the multiplex PCR reads with MiXCR, one entry per CDR3 protein. The sample gives nearly 250,000 distinct CDR3 sequences, 16% of which show up once; less than 35% is in the top ten. Sequenced input: blood. The receptors stem from a woman aged 18-29 years with Graves' ophthalmopathy.

At least ten counts were recorded for this clonotype. The chain uses TRBV6-5 and TRBJ1-1; no firm D call. The CDR3 runs 14 residues. Trimming pared 2 bases from V and 5 bases from J, leaving 12 bases between. Germline CDR1 is MNHEY and CDR2 is SVGAGI. The chain's CDR3 is CASSYGPPETEAFF. CDR3 nucleotide sequence: TGTGCCAGCAGTTACGGCCCCCCGGAGACTGAAGCTTTCTTT.

This clonotype was seen many times. The chain links TRBV7-2 to TRBJ2-3; TRBD2 aligns across 10 bases. Germline CDR1 is SGHTA and CDR2 is FQGNSA. The V and J ends lost 1 base and 0 bases, in that order; junction bases with no gene match: 4. The CDR3 is 17 residues long. The CDR3 spells CASSLELAGVSTDTQYF. The DNA for the CDR3 is TGTGCCAGCAGCTTAGAGCTAGCGGGAGTTAGCACAGATACGCAGTATTTT. Complete variable domain (other parts from reference TRBV7-2 and TRBJ2-3): GAGVSQSPSNKVTEKGKDVELRCDPISGHTALYWYRQSLGQGLEFLIYFQGNSAPDKSGLPSDRFSAERTGGSVSTLTIQRTQQEDSAVYLCASSLELAGVSTDTQYFGPGTRLTVL.

This clonotype came up many times. V and J are TRBV7-9 and TRBJ1-1; D unclear. Germline CDR1 and CDR2: SEHNR and FQNEAQ (reference sequence). V dropped 0 bases and J dropped 4 bases, with 6 bases sitting between them. CDR3 length equals 13 residues. The CDR3 is CASSLAAGTEAFF. The CDR3 DNA follows: TGTGCCAGCAGCTTAGCCGCAGGCACTGAAGCTTTCTTT.

The sample holds a few counts of this clonotype. The chain recombines TRBV12-3 or TRBV12-4 with TRBJ2-5; 7 nucleotides agree with TRBD2. V was pared by 1 base and J by 2 bases, with 1 base of the junction left unmatched. The CDR3 has 14 amino acids. The CDR3 DNA sequence: TGTGCCAGCAGTTTAGTGGGGGGGCAAGAGACCCAGTACTTC. It yields the protein CASSLVGGQETQYF.

This clonotype has at least ten counts. The chain has TRBV20-1 and TRBJ1-2, with 8 bases fitting TRBD1. Germline values: CDR1 DFQATT, CDR2 SNEGSKA (reference sequence). CDR3 length equals 15 residues. V gave up 3 bases and J gave up 7 bases; unmatched junction bases: 13. The CDR3 is CSARQGALLWGGYTF. Written as DNA, the CDR3 is TGCAGTGCTAGGCAGGGGGCGCTTCTGTGGGGTGGCTACACCTTC.

This clonotype has at least ten counts. The V and J genes are TRBV12-3 or TRBV12-4 and TRBJ1-1; D is unresolved. The CDR3 consists of 18 residues. V was cut by 4 bases and J by 1 base, with 22 bases left in between. CDR3 in amino acids: CASSSGGGKRLWNTEAFF. The CDR3 DNA reads TGTGCCAGCAGTTCGGGCGGCGGAAAAAGGCTATGGAACACTGAAGCTTTCTTT.

J is TRBJ1-1 and V is TRBV13, with D maybe TRBD1 (6 bases). Germline CDR1 reads PRHDT; CDR2 reads FYEKMQ (reference sequence). V was shortened by 5 bases and J by 8 bases, with 18 bases between the two germline ends. CDR3 length: 14 amino acids. The CDR3 loop is CASSRISQTGEAFF. CDR3 nucleotide sequence: TGTGCCAGCAGCCGAATATCGCAAACAGGGGAAGCTTTCTTT.

This rearrangement joins TRBV20-1 to TRBJ2-3, with 11 bases that match TRBD2. J was trimmed by 4 bases and V by 3 bases; bases with no gene match: 9. Germline CDR1 reads DFQATT; CDR2 reads SNEGSKA (reference sequence). The CDR3 has 16 amino acids. The CDR3 sequence: CSASPTSGIESDTQYF. The CDR3 DNA follows: TGCAGTGCTAGTCCGACTAGCGGGATTGAGTCAGATACGCAGTATTTT.

The table lists this clonotype with many counts. The chain couples TRBV6-2 or TRBV6-3 to TRBJ2-3; D ambiguous. This CDR3 is 12 amino acids long. V was trimmed by 6 bases and J by 4 bases, leaving 8 bases between them. CDR1 and CDR2 (germline): MNHEY, SVGEGT. CDR3 nucleotide sequence: TGTGCCAGCAGCGTAACGGCAGATACGCAGTATTTT. Translation gives CASSVTADTQYF.

This clonotype has a count of ten or more. The rearrangement uses TRBV20-1 and TRBJ2-3; D remains unclear. The CDR3 totals 16 residues. The germline gives CDR1 DFQATT, CDR2 SNEGSKA (reference sequence). V shed 0 bases and J shed 2 bases, with 15 bases lying between them. CDR3 coding DNA: TGCAGTGCTAGAGATCTGCTTCCCACTTACACAGATACGCAGTATTTT. Its translation: CSARDLLPTYTDTQYF.

This clonotype was counted at least ten times. The chain has TRBV6-1 and TRBJ1-4, with TRBD1 matching 8 bases. The ends lost 1 base at V and 5 bases at J; junction bases unmatched: 12. Germline V gene lookup returns CDR1 MNHNS and CDR2 SASEGT. The CDR3 consists of 18 residues. CDR3 in amino acids: CASSEGASGTGRNEKLFF. CDR3 coding DNA: TGTGCCAGCAGTGAAGGGGCGTCGGGGACAGGAAGAAATGAAAAACTGTTTTTT.

V is TRBV3-1 and J is TRBJ2-3; 10 bases map to TRBD2. Germline assignment: CDR1 LGHDT and CDR2 YNNKEL (reference sequence). The junction had 11 bases not matched to a gene; V was cut back by 1 base and J by 1 base. The CDR3 contains 19 residues. The CDR3 spells CASSQGGLAALVGTDTQYF. CDR3 DNA sequence: TGTGCCAGCAGCCAAGGCGGACTAGCGGCCTTGGTAGGCACAGATACGCAGTATTTT.

Many counts were recorded for this clonotype. The V and J genes are TRBV5-8 and TRBJ2-7; 12 nucleotides agree with TRBD1. Germline CDR1 and CDR2: SGHTS and YDEGEE. The CDR3 is 15 amino acids. The trim removed 5 bases at V and 7 bases at J, leaving 10 bases unmatched. In DNA, the CDR3 is TGTGCCAGCAGACGATCCGGGACAGGGGGCGGAGAGCAGTACTTC. Translated: CASRRSGTGGGEQYF. Based on the CDR3 plus reference TRBV5-8 and TRBJ2-7, the full variable domain is EAGVTQSPTHLIKTRGQQATLRCSPISGHTSVYWYQQALGLGLQFLLWYDEGEERNRGNFPPRFSGRQFPNYSSELNVNALELEDSALYLCASRRSGTGGGEQYFGPGTRLTVT.

This clonotype was counted at least ten times. The chain links TRBV4-2 to TRBJ2-2, with a tentative D call TRBD2 (5 bases). In germline, CDR1 is LGHNA, CDR2 YNFKEQ. Trimming took 0 bases from V and 6 from J, leaving 8 bases between them. The CDR3 loop spans 14 amino acids. The CDR3 is CASSQEGGPGELFF. The CDR3 DNA is TGTGCCAGCAGCCAAGAAGGCGGGCCCGGGGAGCTGTTTTTT.

The table lists this clonotype with many counts. J is TRBJ2-7 and V is TRBV7-8, with 10 nucleotides matching TRBD2. The CDR3 sequence is 16 residues long. With 5 bases clipped from V and 1 base from J, the junction kept 8 bases outside the gene matches. Looked up from germline, CDR1 is SGHVS and CDR2 is FQNEAQ. In nucleotides, the CDR3 is TGTGCCAGCAGCAGCGTAGCGGGGGGAGGGTCCTACGAGCAGTACTTC. Translating gives CASSSVAGGGSYEQYF.

This clonotype was seen repeatedly, ten times or more. The chain employs TRBV2 and TRBJ2-7; no definite D call. V shed 3 bases and J shed 1 base, with 7 bases lying between them. The CDR3 is 13 amino acids. The germline V gene has CDR1 SNHLY and CDR2 FYNNEI. CDR3 bases: TGTGCCAGCAGTGATTTCGGTTCCTACGAGCAGTACTTC. Amino acids: CASSDFGSYEQYF.

Many counts were recorded for this clonotype. V is TRBV9 and J is TRBJ2-5, with 8 bases matching TRBD2. Trimming cost V 3 bases and J 5 bases; bases outside gene matches: 12. The CDR3 totals 16 residues. Germline-derived CDR1 and CDR2 are SGDLS and YYNGEE. This CDR3 reads CASSAPIGGDRETQYF. The CDR3 nucleotides read TGTGCCAGCAGCGCACCAATCGGGGGGGATAGGGAGACCCAGTACTTC.

This clonotype was observed at least ten times. The chain joins TRBV5-1 to TRBJ2-5; 11 nucleotides match TRBD2. The CDR3 is made up of 15 amino acids. From germline, CDR1 is SGHRS and CDR2 YFSETQ. V lost 3 bases and J lost 2; bases outside the gene matches: 3. The CDR3 nucleotides are TGCGCCAGCAGCTCCGGACTAGCGGGTCAAGAGACCCAGTACTTC. The encoded protein is CASSSGLAGQETQYF.

The table lists this clonotype with many counts. The V gene is TRBV2, the J gene TRBJ1-5; 8 nucleotides match TRBD1. The germline V gene encodes CDR1 SNHLY and CDR2 FYNNEI. The CDR3 runs 14 residues. Unmatched junction bases numbered 2, after V lost 4 bases and J lost 3 bases. The DNA for the CDR3 is TGTGCCAGCAGTGGGACAGGGTTCAATCAGCCCCAGCATTTT. Amino acids: CASSGTGFNQPQHF.

This rearrangement joins TRBV15 to TRBJ1-1; D not certain. The CDR3 extends over 12 amino acids. CDR1 is LNHNV and CDR2 is YYDKDF in the germline V gene (reference sequence). Trimming left V 5 bases short and J 7 bases short, with 11 bases between. The CDR3: CATSREGDEAFF. CDR3 nucleotide sequence: TGTGCCACCAGCCGTGAAGGAGATGAAGCTTTCTTT.

This clonotype was picked up many times. The chain joins TRBV27 to TRBJ2-2; D perhaps matches TRBD2 (6 bases). CDR3 size: 15 residues. V was shortened by 3 bases and J by 3 bases, with 11 bases between the two germline ends. The V gene's germline CDR1 is MNHEY and CDR2 SMNVEV (reference sequence). The CDR3 bases are TGTGCCAGCAGTTTCCAAGCGGGTTACACCGGGGAGCTGTTTTTT. This encodes CASSFQAGYTGELFF.

This clonotype was found a few times. V is TRBV12-5 and J is TRBJ1-2; weak D call: TRBD1 (6 bases). Trimming shortened V by 5 bases and J by 0 bases, and 13 bases separated the two germline ends. Germline V lookup: CDR1 LGHNT, CDR2 FRNRAP. The CDR3 runs 15 residues. The CDR3 sequence is CASGPQTGANYGYTF. CDR3 coding DNA: TGTGCTAGTGGTCCTCAGACAGGCGCTAACTATGGCTACACCTTC.

This clonotype has ten or more counts. The chain joins TRBV7-2 to TRBJ2-3; 9 bases are shared with TRBD2. This CDR3 is built from 17 residues. Germline V gives CDR1 SGHTA, CDR2 FQGNSA. Trimming took 4 bases from V and 3 from J; bases not matched to a gene: 11. The CDR3 sequence is CASSSWVSGGPTDTQYF. The CDR3 DNA sequence: TGTGCCAGCAGCTCATGGGTCAGCGGGGGGCCTACAGATACGCAGTATTTT.

This clonotype was counted ten times or more. The chain recombines TRBV20-1 with TRBJ1-1, with D unclear. V gave up 3 bases and J gave up 7 bases, with 12 bases separating them. The CDR3 consists of 12 residues. CDR1 is DFQATT and CDR2 is SNEGSKA in the germline V gene (reference sequence). CDR3 protein: CSASRVALEAFF. DNA of the CDR3: TGCAGTGCTAGTCGGGTCGCCCTTGAAGCTTTCTTT.

The CDR3 here is CAWNRRDRGPAEAFF. The CDR3 DNA follows: TGTGCCTGGAATCGCCGGGACAGGGGGCCCGCTGAAGCTTTCTTT. The V call is TRBV30, the J call TRBJ1-1, with TRBD1 matching 12 bases. Germline CDR1 reads GTSNPN; CDR2 reads SVGIG (reference sequence). V trimming: 4 bases; J trimming: 6 bases; junction bases outside the gene matches: 9. The CDR3 consists of 15 residues.